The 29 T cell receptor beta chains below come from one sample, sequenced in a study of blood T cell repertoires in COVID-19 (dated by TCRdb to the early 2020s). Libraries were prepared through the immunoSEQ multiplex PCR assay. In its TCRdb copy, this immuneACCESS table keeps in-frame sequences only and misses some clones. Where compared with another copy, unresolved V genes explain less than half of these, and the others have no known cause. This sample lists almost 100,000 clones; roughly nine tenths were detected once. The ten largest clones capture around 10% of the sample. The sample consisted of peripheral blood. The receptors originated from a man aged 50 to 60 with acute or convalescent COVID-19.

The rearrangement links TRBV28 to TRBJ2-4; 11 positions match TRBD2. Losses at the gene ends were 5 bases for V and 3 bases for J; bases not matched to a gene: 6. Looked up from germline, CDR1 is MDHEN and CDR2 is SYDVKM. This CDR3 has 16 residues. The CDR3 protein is CASSAGLAAGKNIQYF. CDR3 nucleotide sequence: TGTGCCAGCAGTGCGGGACTAGCGGCCGGCAAAAACATTCAGTACTTC. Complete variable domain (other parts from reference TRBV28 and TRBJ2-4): DVKVTQSSRYLVKRTGEKVFLECVQDMDHENMFWYRQDPGLGLRLIYFSYDVKMKEKGDIPEGYSVSREKKERFSLILESASTNQTSMYLCASSAGLAAGKNIQYFGAGTRLSVL.

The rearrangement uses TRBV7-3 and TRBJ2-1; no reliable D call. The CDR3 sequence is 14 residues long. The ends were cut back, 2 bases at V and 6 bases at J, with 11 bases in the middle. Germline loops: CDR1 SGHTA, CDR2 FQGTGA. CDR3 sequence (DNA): TGTGCCAGCAGCTTATCCTCTCCCCTCAATGAGCAGTTCTTC. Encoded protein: CASSLSSPLNEQFF.

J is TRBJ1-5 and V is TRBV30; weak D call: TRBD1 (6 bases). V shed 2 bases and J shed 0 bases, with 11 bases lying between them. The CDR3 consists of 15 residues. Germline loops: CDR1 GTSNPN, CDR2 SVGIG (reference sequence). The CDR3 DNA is TGTGCCTGGAGTCCAGGGGAGACTAGCAATCAGCCCCAGCATTTT. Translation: CAWSPGETSNQPQHF.

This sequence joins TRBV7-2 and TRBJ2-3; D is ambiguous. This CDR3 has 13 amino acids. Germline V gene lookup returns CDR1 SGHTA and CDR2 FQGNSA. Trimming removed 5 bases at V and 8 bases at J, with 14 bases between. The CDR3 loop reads CASSPSAVTTQYF. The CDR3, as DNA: TGTGCCAGCAGCCCCAGTGCCGTAACTACGCAGTATTTT.

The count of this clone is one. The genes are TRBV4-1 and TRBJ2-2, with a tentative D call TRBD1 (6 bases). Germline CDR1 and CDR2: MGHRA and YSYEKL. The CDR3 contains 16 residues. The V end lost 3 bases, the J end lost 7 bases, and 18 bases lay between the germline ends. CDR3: CASSQRGQGFSGELFF. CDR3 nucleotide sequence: TGCGCCAGCAGCCAGCGAGGGCAGGGGTTCAGCGGGGAGCTGTTTTTT.

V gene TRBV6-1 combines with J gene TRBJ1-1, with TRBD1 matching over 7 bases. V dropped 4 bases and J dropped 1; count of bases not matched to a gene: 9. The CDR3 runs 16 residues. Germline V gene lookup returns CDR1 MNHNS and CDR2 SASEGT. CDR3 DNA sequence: TGTGCCAGCAGTGCCCTGGCCCACAGGGGGAACACTGAAGCTTTCTTT. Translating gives CASSALAHRGNTEAFF.

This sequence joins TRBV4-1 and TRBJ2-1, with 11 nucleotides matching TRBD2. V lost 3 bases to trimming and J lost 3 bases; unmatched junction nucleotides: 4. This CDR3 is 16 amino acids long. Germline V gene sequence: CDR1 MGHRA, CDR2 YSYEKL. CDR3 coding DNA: TGCGCCAGCAGCCATCCCGGGACTAGCGGCTACAATGAGCAGTTCTTC. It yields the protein CASSHPGTSGYNEQFF.

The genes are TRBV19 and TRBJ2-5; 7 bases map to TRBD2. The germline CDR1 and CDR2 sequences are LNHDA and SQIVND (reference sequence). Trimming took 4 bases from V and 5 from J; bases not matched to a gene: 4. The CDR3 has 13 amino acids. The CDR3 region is CASSRREWETQYF. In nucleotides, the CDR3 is TGTGCCAGTAGTAGGCGGGAGTGGGAGACCCAGTACTTC.

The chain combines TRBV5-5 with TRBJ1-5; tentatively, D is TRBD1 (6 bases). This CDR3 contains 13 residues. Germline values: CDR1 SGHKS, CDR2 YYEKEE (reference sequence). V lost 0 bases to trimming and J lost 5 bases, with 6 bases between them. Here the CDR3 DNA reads TGTGCCAGCAGCTTGGACAGGGATCAGCCCCAGCATTTT. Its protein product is CASSLDRDQPQHF.

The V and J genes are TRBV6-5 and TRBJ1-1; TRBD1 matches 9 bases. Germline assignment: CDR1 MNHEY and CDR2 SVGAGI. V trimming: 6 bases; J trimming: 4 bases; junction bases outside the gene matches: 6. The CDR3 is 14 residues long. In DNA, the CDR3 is TGTGCCAGCAGGGGACAGGGTGTGAGCACTGAAGCTTTCTTT. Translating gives CASRGQGVSTEAFF.

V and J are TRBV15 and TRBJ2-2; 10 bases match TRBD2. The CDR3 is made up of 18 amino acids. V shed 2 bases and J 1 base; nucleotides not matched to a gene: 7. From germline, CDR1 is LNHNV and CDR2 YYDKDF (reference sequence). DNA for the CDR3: TGTGCCACCAGCAGACGAATTTTAGCGGGAGGGAACACCGGGGAGCTGTTTTTT. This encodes CATSRRILAGGNTGELFF.

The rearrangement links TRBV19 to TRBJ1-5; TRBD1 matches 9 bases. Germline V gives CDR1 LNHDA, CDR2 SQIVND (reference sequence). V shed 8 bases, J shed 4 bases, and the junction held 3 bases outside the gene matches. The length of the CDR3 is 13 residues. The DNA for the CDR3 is TGTGCCAGTCAAGGACAGGGGAATCAGCCCCAGCATTTT. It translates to CASQGQGNQPQHF.

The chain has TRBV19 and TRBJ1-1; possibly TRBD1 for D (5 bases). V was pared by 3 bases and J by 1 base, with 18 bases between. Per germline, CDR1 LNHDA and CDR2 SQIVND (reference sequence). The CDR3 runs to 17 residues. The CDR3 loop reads CASSIFGAGQRNTEAFF. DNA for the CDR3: TGTGCCAGTAGTATTTTTGGGGCAGGGCAAAGGAACACTGAAGCTTTCTTT. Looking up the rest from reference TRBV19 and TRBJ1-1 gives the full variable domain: DGGITQSPKYLFRKEGQNVTLSCEQNLNHDAMYWYRQDPGQGLRLIYYSQIVNDFQKGDIAEGYSVSREKKESFPLTVTSAQKNPTAFYLCASSIFGAGQRNTEAFFGQGTRLTVV.

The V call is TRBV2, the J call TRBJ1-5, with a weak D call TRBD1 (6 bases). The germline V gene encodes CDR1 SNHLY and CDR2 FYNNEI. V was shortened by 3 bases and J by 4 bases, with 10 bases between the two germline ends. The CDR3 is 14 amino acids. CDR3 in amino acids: CASSEEQGNQPQHF. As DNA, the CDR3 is TGTGCCAGCAGTGAGGAACAGGGAAATCAGCCCCAGCATTTT.

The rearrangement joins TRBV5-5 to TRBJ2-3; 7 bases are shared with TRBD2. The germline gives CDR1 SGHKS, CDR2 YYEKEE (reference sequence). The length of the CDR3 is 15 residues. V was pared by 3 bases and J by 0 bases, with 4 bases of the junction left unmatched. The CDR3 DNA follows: TGTGCCAGCAGCTCAGAGCGGGGTAGCACAGATACGCAGTATTTT. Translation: CASSSERGSTDTQYF.

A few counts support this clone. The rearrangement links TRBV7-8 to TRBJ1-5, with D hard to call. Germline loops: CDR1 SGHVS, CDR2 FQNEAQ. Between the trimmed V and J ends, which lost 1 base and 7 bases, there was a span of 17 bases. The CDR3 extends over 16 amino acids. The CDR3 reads CASSLVAGSPYQPQHF. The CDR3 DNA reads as TGTGCCAGCAGCTTAGTAGCGGGCTCACCCTACCAGCCCCAGCATTTT.

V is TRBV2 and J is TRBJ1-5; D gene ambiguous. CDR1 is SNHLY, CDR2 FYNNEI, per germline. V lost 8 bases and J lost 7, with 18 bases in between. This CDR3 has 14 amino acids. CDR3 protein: CASAEKVAGQPQHF. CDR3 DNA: TGTGCCAGCGCGGAGAAGGTCGCGGGACAGCCCCAGCATTTT.

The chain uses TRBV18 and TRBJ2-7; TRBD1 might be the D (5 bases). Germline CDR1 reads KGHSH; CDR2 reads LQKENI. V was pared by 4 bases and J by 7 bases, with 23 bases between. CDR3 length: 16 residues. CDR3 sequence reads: CASSLETAVGYKEQYF. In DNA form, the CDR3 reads TGTGCCAGCTCACTGGAGACAGCCGTAGGATATAAAGAGCAGTACTTC.

The CDR3: CASSFASGNYEQYF. The CDR3 DNA is TGTGCCAGCAGCTTTGCTAGCGGAAACTACGAGCAGTACTTC. The V call is TRBV5-4, the J call TRBJ2-7; 7 nucleotides align to TRBD2. With V trimmed by 2 bases and J by 3 bases, 5 bases remained unmatched. CDR3 length: 14 residues. The germline V gene encodes CDR1 SGHNT and CDR2 YYREEE (reference sequence). The full variable domain, its missing parts supplied by reference TRBV5-4 and TRBJ2-7, is ETGVTQSPTHLIKTRGQQVTLRCSSQSGHNTVSWYQQALGQGPQFIFQYYREEENGRGNFPPRFSGLQFPNYSSELNVNALELDDSALYLCASSFASGNYEQYFGPGTRLTVT.

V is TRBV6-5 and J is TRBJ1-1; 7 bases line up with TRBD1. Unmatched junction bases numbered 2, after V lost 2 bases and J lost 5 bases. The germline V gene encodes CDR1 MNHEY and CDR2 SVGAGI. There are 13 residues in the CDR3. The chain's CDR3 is CASSYRGLTEAFF. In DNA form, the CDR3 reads TGTGCCAGCAGTTACAGGGGGCTGACTGAAGCTTTCTTT.

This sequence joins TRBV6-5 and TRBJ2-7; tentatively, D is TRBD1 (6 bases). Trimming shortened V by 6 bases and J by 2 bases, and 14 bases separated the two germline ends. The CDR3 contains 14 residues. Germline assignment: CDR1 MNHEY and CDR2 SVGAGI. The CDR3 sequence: CASRGQVSPYEQYF. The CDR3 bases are TGTGCCAGCAGGGGACAAGTCTCCCCCTACGAGCAGTACTTC.

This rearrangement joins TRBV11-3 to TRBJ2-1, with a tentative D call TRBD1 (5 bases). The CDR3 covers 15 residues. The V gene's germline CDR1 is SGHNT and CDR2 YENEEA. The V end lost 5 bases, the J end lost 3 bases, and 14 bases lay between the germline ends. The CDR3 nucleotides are TGTGCCAGCAGCGAAGGACACGGATTCTACAATGAGCAGTTCTTC. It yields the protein CASSEGHGFYNEQFF. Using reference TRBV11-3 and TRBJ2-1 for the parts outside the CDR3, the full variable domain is EAGVVQSPRYKIIEKKQPVAFWCNPISGHNTLYWYLQNLGQGPELLIRYENEEAVDDSQLPKDRFSAERLKGVDSTLKIQPAELGDSAVYLCASSEGHGFYNEQFFGPGTRLTVL.

CDR3 nucleotide sequence: TGTGCCAGCAGTGAGGAGGGACGTTCCAAGCAGTTCTTC. Its translation: CASSEEGRSKQFF. This chain uses TRBV2 with TRBJ2-1, with D possibly TRBD2 on 6 matching bases. CDR3 size: 13 residues. With 3 bases removed from V and 11 bases from J, the gap between germline ends came to 14 bases. The germline V gene has CDR1 SNHLY and CDR2 FYNNEI.

This CDR3 reads CATSADYTDTQYF. The CDR3, as DNA: TGTGCCACCAGTGCTGACTACACAGATACGCAGTATTTT. V usage is TRBV24-1 and J usage is TRBJ2-3; possible D gene TRBD2, 5 bases. V was trimmed by 5 bases and J by 2 bases, leaving 7 bases between them. The CDR3 is made up of 13 amino acids. From germline, CDR1 is KGHDR and CDR2 SFDVKD.

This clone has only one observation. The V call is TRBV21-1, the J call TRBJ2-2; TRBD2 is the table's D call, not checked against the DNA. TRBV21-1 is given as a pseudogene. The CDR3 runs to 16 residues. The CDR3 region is CASSNRLVDTSGELFF. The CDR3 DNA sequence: TGTGCCAGCAGCAACCGGCTAGTCGATACTTCCGGGGAGCTGTTTTTT.

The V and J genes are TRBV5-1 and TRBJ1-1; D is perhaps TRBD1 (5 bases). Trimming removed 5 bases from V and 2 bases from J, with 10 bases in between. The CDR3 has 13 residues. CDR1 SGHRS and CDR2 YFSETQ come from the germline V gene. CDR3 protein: CASRWGSNTEAFF. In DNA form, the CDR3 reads TGCGCCAGCAGGTGGGGCAGTAACACTGAAGCTTTCTTT.

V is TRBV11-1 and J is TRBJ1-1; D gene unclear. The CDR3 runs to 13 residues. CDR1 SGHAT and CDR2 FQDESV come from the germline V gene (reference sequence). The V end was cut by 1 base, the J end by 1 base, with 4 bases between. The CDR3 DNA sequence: TGTGCCAGCAGCTTAGGACAGAACACTGAAGCTTTCTTT. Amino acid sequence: CASSLGQNTEAFF. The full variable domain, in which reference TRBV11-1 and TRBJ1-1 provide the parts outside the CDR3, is EAEVAQSPRYKITEKSQAVAFWCDPISGHATLYWYRQILGQGPELLVQFQDESVVDDSQLPKDRFSAERLKGVDSTLKIQPAELGDSAMYLCASSLGQNTEAFFGQGTRLTVV.

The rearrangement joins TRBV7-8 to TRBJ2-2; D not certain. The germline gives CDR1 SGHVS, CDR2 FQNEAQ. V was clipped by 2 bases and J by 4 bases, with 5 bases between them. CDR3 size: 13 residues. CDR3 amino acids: CASSLSSTGELFF. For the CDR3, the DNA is TGTGCCAGCAGCTTAAGCTCCACCGGGGAGCTGTTTTTT.

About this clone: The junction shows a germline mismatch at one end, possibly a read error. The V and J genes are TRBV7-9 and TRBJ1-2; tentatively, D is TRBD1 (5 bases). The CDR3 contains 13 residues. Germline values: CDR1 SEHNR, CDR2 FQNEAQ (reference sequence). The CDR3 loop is CASSQGTKYGYTF. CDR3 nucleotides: TGTGCCAGCAGCCAAGGGACTAAATATGGCTACACCTTC.